This is a list of T cell receptor beta chains from one sample in a study of T cell responses to AZD1222 COVID-19 vaccine. Libraries were prepared by immunoSEQ multiplex PCR; TCRdb keeps only in-frame clonotypes and omits some of them. The sample holds 190,000 or so clones, roughly 92% seen once. The sample was peripheral blood, taken 28 days after the second AZD1222 dose. Every receptor here comes from an adult who received the AZD1222 COVID-19 vaccine. Each CDR3 is given with its conserved first and last residue. A D gene is named only where the DNA matches it firmly. Rows give clone size only sometimes, using once, few, many, or a class for an expanded clone.

v_gene	d_gene	j_gene	abundance	CDR3aa	CDR3nt
TRBV28	TRBD2	TRBJ2-5	-	CASSSSGTHAKTQYF	TGTGCCAGCAGTTCCAGCGGGACTCACGCAAAGACCCAGTACTTC
TRBV6-5	-	TRBJ1-1	-	CASSYEEERGNTEAFF	TGTGCCAGCAGTTACGAGGAGGAGAGAGGGAACACTGAAGCTTTCTTT
TRBV29-1	TRBD1	TRBJ1-1	-	CSVKGQADTEAFF	TGCAGCGTTAAGGGACAGGCGGACACTGAAGCTTTCTTT
TRBV28	-	TRBJ2-1	-	CASKAGSFNNEQFF	TGTGCCAGCAAGGCAGGGAGTTTTAACAATGAGCAGTTCTTC
TRBV3-1/TRBV3-2	-	TRBJ1-6	-	CASSNRGDLSPLHF	TGTGCCAGCAGCAATAGGGGGGACCTTTCACCCCTCCACTTT
TRBV12-3/TRBV12-4	-	TRBJ2-1	-	CASSQSPANEQFF	TGTGCCAGCAGCCAATCCCCCGCGAATGAGCAGTTCTTC
TRBV15	TRBD1	TRBJ2-2	-	CATSSRQGSKTGELFF	TGTGCCACCAGCAGCCGACAGGGTTCGAAAACCGGGGAGCTGTTTTTT
TRBV10-3	-	TRBJ1-5	-	CAISEGWDTYQPQHF	TGTGCCATCAGTGAGGGGTGGGACACTTATCAGCCCCAGCATTTT
TRBV24-1	-	TRBJ2-1	-	CATSDWASGNEQFF	TGTGCCACCAGTGATTGGGCCTCGGGCAATGAGCAGTTCTTC
TRBV7-9	-	TRBJ2-7	-	CASSSKPLNGGQYF	TGTGCCAGCAGCTCCAAACCCCTTAACGGGGGGCAGTACTTC
TRBV28	-	TRBJ2-1	once	CASSPVAYYNEQFF	TGTGCCAGCAGTCCCGTAGCCTACTACAATGAGCAGTTCTTC
TRBV27	-	TRBJ2-3	-	CASSLSWTDTQYF	TGTGCCAGCAGTTTATCGTGGACAGATACGCAGTATTTT
TRBV5-6	-	TRBJ1-6	-	CASSGDVGSPLHF	TGTGCCAGCAGCGGGGATGTGGGTTCACCCCTCCACTTT
TRBV19	-	TRBJ1-1	-	CASSPGANTEAFF	TGTGCCAGTAGTCCAGGGGCGAACACTGAAGCTTTCTTT
TRBV20-1	-	TRBJ1-3	-	CSASHFGTSGNTIYF	TGCAGTGCTAGTCATTTCGGGACTTCTGGAAACACCATATATTTT
TRBV5-1	TRBD2	TRBJ2-1	-	CASSLLAGVGNEQFF	TGCGCCAGCAGCTTACTAGCGGGAGTAGGCAATGAGCAGTTCTTC
TRBV29-1	-	TRBJ2-7	-	CSVDFKGRRGDYEQYF	TGCAGCGTTGATTTTAAAGGGCGAAGGGGTGACTACGAGCAGTACTTC
TRBV19	TRBD2	TRBJ2-3	-	CASSIPVARGVTDTQYF	TGTGCCAGTAGTATTCCAGTCGCCCGGGGGGTCACAGATACGCAGTATTTT
TRBV28	-	TRBJ2-3	-	CASSLGGAREDTQYF	TGTGCCAGCAGTTTAGGGGGGGCGCGGGAAGATACGCAGTATTTT
TRBV19	TRBD2	TRBJ2-3	-	CASGTSGLADTQYF	TGTGCCAGTGGGACTAGCGGGCTTGCTGATACGCAGTATTTT
TRBV19	TRBD1	TRBJ1-2	-	CASRGQGGGYGYTF	TGTGCCAGTAGAGGACAGGGCGGAGGCTATGGCTACACCTTC
TRBV6-5	-	TRBJ2-1	-	CASRKGLITYNEQFF	TGTGCCAGCAGGAAGGGCTTAATCACCTACAATGAGCAGTTCTTC
TRBV24-1	TRBD1	TRBJ2-7	-	CATSPGTDYSYEQYF	TGTGCCACCAGTCCCGGGACAGATTACTCCTACGAGCAGTACTTC
TRBV3-1/TRBV3-2	-	TRBJ2-7	-	CASSQDNYEQYF	TGTGCCAGCAGCCAAGATAACTACGAGCAGTACTTC
TRBV5-1	TRBD1	TRBJ1-2	-	CASSLGTGSSGYTF	TGCGCCAGCAGCTTGGGGACAGGGTCGAGTGGCTACACCTTC
TRBV5-4	-	TRBJ2-1	once	CASSLSLAVEQFF	TGTGCCAGCAGCTTGAGCTTGGCGGTTGAACAGTTCTTC
TRBV28	-	TRBJ2-7	-	CASSLLTGSYEQYF	TGTGCCAGCAGTTTGCTCACGGGAAGCTACGAGCAGTACTTC
TRBV3-1/TRBV3-2	-	TRBJ1-1	once	CASSQAGQRTEAFF	TGTGCCAGCAGCCAAGCGGGGCAGAGGACTGAAGCTTTCTTT
TRBV10-3	TRBD1	TRBJ1-1	-	CAIGQGHKNTEAFF	TGTGCCATCGGACAGGGACATAAGAACACTGAAGCTTTCTTT
TRBV4-2	TRBD1	TRBJ2-7	-	CASSQESAGARGLYYEQYF	TGTGCCAGCAGCCAAGAATCAGCCGGAGCAAGGGGGCTTTACTACGAGCAGTACTTC
TRBV5-8	-	TRBJ2-7	-	CASSPVPREAPYEQYF	TGTGCCAGCAGCCCGGTCCCCCGAGAGGCGCCCTACGAGCAGTACTTC
TRBV28	TRBD1	TRBJ2-1	-	CASSPPPWGRGSNEQFF	TGTGCCAGCAGCCCCCCCCCTTGGGGCAGGGGGTCTAATGAGCAGTTCTTC
TRBV2	-	TRBJ2-7	-	CASSEDGYYEQYF	TGTGCCAGCAGTGAAGACGGTTACTACGAGCAGTACTTC
TRBV30	TRBD2	TRBJ2-7	-	CALKSGTRYEQYF	TGTGCCTTGAAAAGCGGGACCCGCTACGAGCAGTACTTC
TRBV20-1	TRBD1	TRBJ2-7	-	CSAWTGDEQYF	TGCAGTGCTTGGACAGGGGACGAGCAGTACTTC
TRBV7-3	TRBD2	TRBJ2-2	-	CASSSVGLAGATGELFF	TGTGCCAGCAGCTCCGTCGGACTAGCGGGTGCGACCGGGGAGCTGTTTTTT
TRBV6-1	-	TRBJ1-1	few	CASSESPEGGTEAFF	TGTGCCAGCAGTGAATCCCCAGAGGGCGGCACTGAAGCTTTCTTT
TRBV2	-	TRBJ2-1	-	CASSVGRSYNEQFF	TGTGCCAGCAGTGTTGGCAGGAGCTACAATGAGCAGTTCTTC
TRBV27	-	TRBJ2-3	-	CASGLGPNYTQYF	TGTGCCAGCGGCCTGGGACCAAATTATACGCAGTATTTT
TRBV3-1/TRBV3-2	-	TRBJ2-7	-	CASSQGQAWGSYEQYF	TGTGCCAGCAGCCAAGGCCAAGCTTGGGGGTCCTACGAGCAGTACTTC
TRBV9	-	TRBJ1-4	once	CASSPRGHDEKLFF	TGTGCCAGCAGCCCCCGGGGGCATGACGAAAAACTGTTTTTT
TRBV6-2/TRBV6-3	-	TRBJ2-5	-	CASSYSGLQETQYF	TGTGCCAGCAGTTATAGCGGCCTCCAAGAGACCCAGTACTTC
TRBV9	-	TRBJ1-1	-	CASSSQSGAGAEAFF	TGTGCCAGCAGCTCCCAATCCGGGGCCGGAGCTGAAGCTTTCTTT
TRBV14	TRBD2	TRBJ2-7	-	CASSQATSGIDSYEQYF	TGTGCCAGCAGCCAAGCGACTAGCGGGATCGACTCCTACGAGCAGTACTTC
TRBV6-5	TRBD1	TRBJ2-7	-	CASSSGTGDYEQYF	TGTGCCAGCAGTTCCGGGACAGGCGACTACGAGCAGTACTTC
TRBV18	TRBD1	TRBJ2-2	-	CASSPGQGARTGELFF	TGTGCCAGCTCGCCTGGACAGGGGGCGCGGACCGGGGAGCTGTTTTTT
TRBV28	-	TRBJ1-4	few	CASKVVGMNNEKLFF	TGTGCCAGCAAAGTTGTAGGAATGAATAATGAAAAACTGTTTTTT
TRBV27	-	TRBJ1-1	-	CASSFEGYTEAFF	TGTGCCAGCAGTTTCGAGGGATACACTGAAGCTTTCTTT
TRBV5-4	TRBD1	TRBJ2-3	once	CASSRDRGRTDTQYF	TGTGCCAGCAGCCGAGACAGGGGCCGGACAGATACGCAGTATTTT